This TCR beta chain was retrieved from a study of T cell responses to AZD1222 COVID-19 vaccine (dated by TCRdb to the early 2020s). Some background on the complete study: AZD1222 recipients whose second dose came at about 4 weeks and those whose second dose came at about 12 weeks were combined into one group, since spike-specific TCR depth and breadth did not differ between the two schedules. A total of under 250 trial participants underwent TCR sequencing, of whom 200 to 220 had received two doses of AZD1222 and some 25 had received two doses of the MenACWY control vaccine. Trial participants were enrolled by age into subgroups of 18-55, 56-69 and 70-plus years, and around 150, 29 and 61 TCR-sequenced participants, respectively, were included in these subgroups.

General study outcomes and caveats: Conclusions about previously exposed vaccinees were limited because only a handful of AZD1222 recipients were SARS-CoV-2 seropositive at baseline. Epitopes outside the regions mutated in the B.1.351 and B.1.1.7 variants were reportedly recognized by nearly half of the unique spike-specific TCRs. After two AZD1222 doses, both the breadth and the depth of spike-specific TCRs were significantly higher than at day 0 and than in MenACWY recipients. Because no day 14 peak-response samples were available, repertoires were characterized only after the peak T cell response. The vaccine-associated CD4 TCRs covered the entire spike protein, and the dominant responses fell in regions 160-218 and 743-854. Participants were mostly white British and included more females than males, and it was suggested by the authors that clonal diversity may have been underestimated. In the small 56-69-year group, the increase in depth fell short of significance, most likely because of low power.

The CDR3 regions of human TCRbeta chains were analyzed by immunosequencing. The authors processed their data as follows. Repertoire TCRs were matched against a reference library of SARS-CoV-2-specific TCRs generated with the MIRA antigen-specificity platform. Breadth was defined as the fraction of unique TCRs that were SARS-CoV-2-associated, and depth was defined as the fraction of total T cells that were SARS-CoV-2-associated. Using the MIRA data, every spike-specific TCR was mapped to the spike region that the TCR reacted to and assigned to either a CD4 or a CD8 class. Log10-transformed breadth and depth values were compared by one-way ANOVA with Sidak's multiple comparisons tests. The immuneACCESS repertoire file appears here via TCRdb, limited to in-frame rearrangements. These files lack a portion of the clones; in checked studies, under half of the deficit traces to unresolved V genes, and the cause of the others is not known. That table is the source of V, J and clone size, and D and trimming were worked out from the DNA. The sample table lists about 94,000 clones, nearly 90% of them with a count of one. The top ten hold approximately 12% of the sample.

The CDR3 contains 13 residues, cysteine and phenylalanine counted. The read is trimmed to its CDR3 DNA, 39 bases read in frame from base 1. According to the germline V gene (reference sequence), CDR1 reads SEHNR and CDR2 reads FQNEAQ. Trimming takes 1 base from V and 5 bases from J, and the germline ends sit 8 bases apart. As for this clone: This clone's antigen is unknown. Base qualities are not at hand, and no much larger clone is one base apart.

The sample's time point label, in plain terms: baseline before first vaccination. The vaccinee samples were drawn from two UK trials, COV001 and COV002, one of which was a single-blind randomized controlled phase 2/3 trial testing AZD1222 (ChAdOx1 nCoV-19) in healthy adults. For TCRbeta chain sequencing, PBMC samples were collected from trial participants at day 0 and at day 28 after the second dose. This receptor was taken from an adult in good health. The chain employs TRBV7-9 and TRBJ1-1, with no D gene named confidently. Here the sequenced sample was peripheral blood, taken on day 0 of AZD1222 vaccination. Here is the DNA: TGTGCCAGCAGCTTAGTTACTCTGACTGAAGCTTTCTTT. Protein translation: CASSLVTLTEAFF.